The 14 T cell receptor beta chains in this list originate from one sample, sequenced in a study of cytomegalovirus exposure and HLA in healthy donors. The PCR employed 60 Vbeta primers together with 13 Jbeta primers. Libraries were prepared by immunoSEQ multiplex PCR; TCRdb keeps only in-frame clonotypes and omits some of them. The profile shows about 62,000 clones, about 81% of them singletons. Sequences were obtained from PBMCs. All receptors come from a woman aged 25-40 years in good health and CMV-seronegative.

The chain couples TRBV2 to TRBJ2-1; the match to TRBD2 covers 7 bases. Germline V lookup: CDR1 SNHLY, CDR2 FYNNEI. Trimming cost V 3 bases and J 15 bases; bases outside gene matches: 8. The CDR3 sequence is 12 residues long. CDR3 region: CASSDRGLVGFF. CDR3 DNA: TGTGCCAGCAGTGATAGAGGACTAGTGGGGTTCTTC.

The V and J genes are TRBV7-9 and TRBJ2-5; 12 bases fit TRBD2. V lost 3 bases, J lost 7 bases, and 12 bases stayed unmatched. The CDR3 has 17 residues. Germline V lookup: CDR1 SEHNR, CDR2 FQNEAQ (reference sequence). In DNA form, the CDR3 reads TGTGCCAGCAGCTTCGGACTAGCGGGGTCGGCTCAGGGGACCCAGTACTTC. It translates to CASSFGLAGSAQGTQYF.

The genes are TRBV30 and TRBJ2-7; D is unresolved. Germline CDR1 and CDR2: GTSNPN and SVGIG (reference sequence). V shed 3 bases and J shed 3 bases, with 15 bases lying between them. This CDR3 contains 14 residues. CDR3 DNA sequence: TGTGCCTGGAGGGAGCCCCAATGGGTCTACGAGCAGTACTTC. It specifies CAWREPQWVYEQYF.

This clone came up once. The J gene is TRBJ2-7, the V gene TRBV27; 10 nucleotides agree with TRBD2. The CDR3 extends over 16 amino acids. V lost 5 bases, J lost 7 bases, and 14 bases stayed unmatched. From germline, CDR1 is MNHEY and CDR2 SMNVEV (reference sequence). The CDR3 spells CASSLYTSGKGYEQYF. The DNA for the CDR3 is TGTGCCAGCAGTCTCTACACTAGCGGGAAGGGTTATGAGCAGTACTTC.

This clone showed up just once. CDR3 sequence (DNA): TGTGCCAGCAGCTCCGCTGGCGGGACTACGTGGGCCTGGTACGTC. It translates to CASSSAGGTTWAWYV. This chain connects TRBV7-9 to TRBJ2-7, with 7 bases lining up with TRBD2. With 4 bases clipped from V and 12 bases from J, the junction kept 18 bases outside the gene matches. In germline, CDR1 is SEHNR, CDR2 FQNEAQ (reference sequence). CDR3 length: 15 residues.

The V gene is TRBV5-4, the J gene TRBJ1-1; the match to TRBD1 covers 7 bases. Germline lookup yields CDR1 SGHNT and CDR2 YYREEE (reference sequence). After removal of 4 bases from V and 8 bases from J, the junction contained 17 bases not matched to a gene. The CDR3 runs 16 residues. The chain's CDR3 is CASSHFGNTGDMEAFF. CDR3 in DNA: TGTGCCAGCAGCCATTTTGGAAACACAGGGGACATGGAAGCTTTCTTT.

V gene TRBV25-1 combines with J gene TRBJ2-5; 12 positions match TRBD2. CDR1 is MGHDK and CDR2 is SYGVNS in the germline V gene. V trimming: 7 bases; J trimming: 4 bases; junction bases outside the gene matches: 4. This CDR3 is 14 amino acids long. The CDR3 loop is CASTTSGRSETQYF. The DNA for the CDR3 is TGTGCCAGCACCACTAGCGGGAGGTCAGAGACCCAGTACTTC. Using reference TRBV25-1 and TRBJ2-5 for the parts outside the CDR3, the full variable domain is EADIYQTPRYLVIGTGKKITLECSQTMGHDKMYWYQQDPGMELHLIHYSYGVNSTEKGDLSSESTVSRIRTEHFPLTLESARPSHTSQYLCASTTSGRSETQYFGPGTRLLVL.

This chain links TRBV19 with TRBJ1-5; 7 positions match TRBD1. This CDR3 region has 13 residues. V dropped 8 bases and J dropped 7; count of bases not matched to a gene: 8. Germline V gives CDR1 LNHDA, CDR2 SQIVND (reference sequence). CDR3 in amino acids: CASCPSTGQPQHF. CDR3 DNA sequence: TGTGCCAGTTGTCCCTCGACAGGGCAGCCCCAGCATTTT.

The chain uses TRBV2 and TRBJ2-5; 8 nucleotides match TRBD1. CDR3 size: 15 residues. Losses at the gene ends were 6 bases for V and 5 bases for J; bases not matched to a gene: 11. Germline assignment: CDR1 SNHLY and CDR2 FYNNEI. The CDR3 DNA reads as TGTGCCAGCAGATGGCAGGGGGCAACCCGGGAGACCCAGTACTTC. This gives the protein CASRWQGATRETQYF.

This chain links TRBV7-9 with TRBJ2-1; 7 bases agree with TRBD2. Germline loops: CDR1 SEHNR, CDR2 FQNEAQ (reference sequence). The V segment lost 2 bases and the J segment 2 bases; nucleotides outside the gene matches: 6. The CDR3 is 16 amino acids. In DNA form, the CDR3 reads TGTGCCAGCAGCTTACGGGCGGGAGTAACCTACAATGAGCAGTTCTTC. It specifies CASSLRAGVTYNEQFF.

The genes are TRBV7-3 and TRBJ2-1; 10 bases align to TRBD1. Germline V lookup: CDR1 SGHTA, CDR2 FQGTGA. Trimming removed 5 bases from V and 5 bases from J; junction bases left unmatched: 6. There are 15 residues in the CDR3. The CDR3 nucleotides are TGTGCCAGCAGCACGACAGGGGGCTGGGACAATGAGCAGTTCTTC. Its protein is CASSTTGGWDNEQFF.

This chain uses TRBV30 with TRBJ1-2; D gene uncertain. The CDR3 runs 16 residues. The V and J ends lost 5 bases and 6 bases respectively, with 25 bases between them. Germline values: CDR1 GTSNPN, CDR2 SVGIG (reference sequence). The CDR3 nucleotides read TGTGCCTGGGTGCGGGGTCCTACCGCCTATCGTGATGGCTACACCTTC. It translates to CAWVRGPTAYRDGYTF.

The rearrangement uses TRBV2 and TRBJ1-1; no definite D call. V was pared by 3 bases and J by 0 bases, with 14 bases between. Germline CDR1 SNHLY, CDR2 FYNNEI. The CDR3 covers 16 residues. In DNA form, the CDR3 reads TGTGCCAGCAGTGAGAGCAGGTCTCTGATGAACACTGAAGCTTTCTTT. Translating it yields CASSESRSLMNTEAFF.

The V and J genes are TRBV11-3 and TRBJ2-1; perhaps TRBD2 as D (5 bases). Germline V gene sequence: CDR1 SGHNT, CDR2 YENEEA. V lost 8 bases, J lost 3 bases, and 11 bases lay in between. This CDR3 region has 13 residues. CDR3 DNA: TGTGCCAGCTCCTCGGGAAACTACAATGAGCAGTTCTTC. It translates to CASSSGNYNEQFF.